Described below is a single T cell receptor beta chain sequence and its context. This specimen belongs to a study of blood T cell repertoires in COVID-19. Libraries were prepared by immunoSEQ multiplex PCR; TCRdb keeps only in-frame clonotypes and omits some of them. Of 110,000 to 150,000 clones listed, around 81% were seen once; the top ten hold 7.5% to 8.5%. Germline loops: CDR1 SGDLS, CDR2 YYNGEE. V lost 4 bases, J lost 1 base, and 2 bases lay in between. The CDR3 covers 12 residues. Input material: peripheral blood. The chain carries TRBV9 and TRBJ2-2; D gene unclear. This clonotype was sampled from a human donor in a cohort sampled during active COVID-19. CDR3 in amino acids: CASSQNTGELFF. The CDR3 DNA reads TGTGCCAGCAGCCAGAACACCGGGGAGCTGTTTTTT.